The source of this TCR beta chain is a study of cytomegalovirus exposure and HLA in healthy donors. Study-wide points: Indistinguishability led to the exclusion of some V segments, TRBV6-2 and TRBV6-3 included. Three CMV-associated chains were confirmed in vitro to be specific for CMV antigens.

It was with 60 Vbeta and 13 Jbeta primers that the PCR ran. TCRdb's copy holds only in-frame clones and misses some; the assay was immunoSEQ multiplex PCR. The data contain about 200,000 clones, about 70% of them singletons. With regard to this clone: What it binds is not known.

V lost 0 bases and J 8 bases, leaving 19 bases between the germline ends. This CDR3 is 15 amino acids long. Germline lookup yields CDR1 SQVTM and CDR2 ANQGSEA. This chain joins TRBV29-1 and TRBJ1-2; D may be TRBD1 (5 bases). This sequence originates from a woman aged 25 to 39 in good health and CMV-seronegative. The sample comprised PBMCs. CDR3 sequence reads: CSVEDWGPQPSGYTF. CDR3 bases: TGCAGCGTTGAAGATTGGGGCCCACAGCCGTCGGGCTACACCTTC.